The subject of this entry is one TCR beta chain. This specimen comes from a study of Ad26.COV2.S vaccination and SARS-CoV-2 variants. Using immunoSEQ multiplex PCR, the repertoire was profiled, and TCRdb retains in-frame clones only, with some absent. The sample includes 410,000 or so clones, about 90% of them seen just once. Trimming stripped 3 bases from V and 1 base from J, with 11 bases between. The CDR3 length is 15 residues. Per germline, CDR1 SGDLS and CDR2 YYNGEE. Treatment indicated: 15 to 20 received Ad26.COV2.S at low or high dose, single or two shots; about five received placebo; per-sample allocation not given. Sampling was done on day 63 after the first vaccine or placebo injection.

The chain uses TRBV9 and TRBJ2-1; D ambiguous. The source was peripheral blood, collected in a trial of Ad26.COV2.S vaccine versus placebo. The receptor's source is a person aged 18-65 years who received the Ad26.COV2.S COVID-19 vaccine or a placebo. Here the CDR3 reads CASSAAPGSYNEQFF. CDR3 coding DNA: TGTGCCAGCAGCGCCGCACCGGGTTCCTACAATGAGCAGTTCTTC.